This T cell receptor beta chain is from a study of T cell responses to AZD1222 COVID-19 vaccine. Study-level results: Once two AZD1222 doses were given, Spike-specific TCR breadth and depth went up. Unmutated variant regions reportedly attract nearly half of all spike-specific TCRs.

Data came from immunoSEQ multiplex PCR; TCRdb stores just in-frame clones and leaves some out. Of 250,000 to 300,000 clones in the sample, 94% were seen once. Germline loops: CDR1 GTSNPN, CDR2 SVGIG (reference sequence). Losses at the gene ends were 1 base for V and 7 bases for J; bases not matched to a gene: 3. The CDR3 length is 13 residues. Regarding this clone: Its antigen remains unknown.

The chain links TRBV30 to TRBJ1-5; 8 bases align to TRBD1. Here the sequenced sample was peripheral blood, taken 28 days after the second AZD1222 dose. This TCR was sampled from an adult who received the AZD1222 COVID-19 vaccine. The CDR3 nucleotides are TGTGCCTGGAGTGGACAGGGGAAACAGCCCCAGCATTTT. Translating it yields CAWSGQGKQPQHF.